Each of the 12 T cell receptor beta chains below was sequenced from the same sample in a study of blood T cell repertoires in COVID-19. Here immunoSEQ multiplex PCR was the method, and the copy in TCRdb shows in-frame clones only, minus some. Found here are around 150,000 clones, 87% of them singletons; the top ten hold less than 5.5%. Sequenced: peripheral blood. The receptors stem from a human donor in a cohort sampled during active COVID-19.

This clone was recorded only once. The chain has TRBV3-1 (or the pseudogene TRBV3-2) and TRBJ1-1; TRBD1 is a possible D gene (6 bases). Germline loops: CDR1 LGHDT, CDR2 YNNKEL (reference sequence). This CDR3 has 15 residues. Trimming removed 3 bases from V and 5 bases from J, with 16 bases in between. The CDR3 DNA follows: TGTGCCAGCAGCCAGGGGGACAAACTGGGGACTGAAGCTTTCTTT. As protein: CASSQGDKLGTEAFF.

The chain recombines TRBV12-3 or TRBV12-4 with TRBJ2-5; 8 bases fit TRBD2. CDR3 length: 13 residues. The trim removed 7 bases at V and 5 bases at J, leaving 6 bases unmatched. Here the CDR3 DNA reads TGTGCCAGCATGGGCGGGGGGCACGAGACCCAGTACTTC. Amino acid sequence: CASMGGGHETQYF.

The chain has TRBV5-1 and TRBJ1-1; D is unresolved. The CDR3 sequence is 13 residues long. V was trimmed by 0 bases and J by 7 bases, leaving 10 bases between them. Per the germline V gene, CDR1 is SGHRS and CDR2 is YFSETQ. This CDR3 is CASSLGIGSEAFF. The CDR3 DNA reads TGCGCCAGCAGCTTGGGGATTGGGAGTGAAGCTTTCTTT. Looking up the rest from reference TRBV5-1 and TRBJ1-1 gives the full variable domain: KAGVTQTPRYLIKTRGQQVTLSCSPISGHRSVSWYQQTPGQGLQFLFEYFSETQRNKGNFPGRFSGRQFSNSRSEMNVSTLELGDSALYLCASSLGIGSEAFFGQGTRLTVV.

This clone occurred once. The chain combines TRBV18 with TRBJ1-6; D is uncertain. Germline V gene data show CDR1 as KGHSH and CDR2 as LQKENI. The CDR3 loop spans 12 amino acids. V lost 4 bases, J lost 9 bases, and 7 bases lay in between. In nucleotides, the CDR3 is TGTGCCAGCTCACAGGAGACTTCACCCCTCCACTTT. Protein product: CASSQETSPLHF.

This chain uses TRBV19 with TRBJ1-1; no reliable D call. The germline gives CDR1 LNHDA, CDR2 SQIVND (reference sequence). V was cut by 6 bases and J by 2 bases, with 10 bases left in between. This CDR3 has 13 residues. The CDR3 DNA sequence: TGTGCCAGTAGCATTTCGGTTAACACTGAAGCTTTCTTT. Protein product: CASSISVNTEAFF.

CDR3: CASSHLDFNYGYTF. The CDR3 DNA is TGTGCCAGCAGCCACCTGGACTTTAACTATGGCTACACCTTC. V and J are TRBV3-1 (or the pseudogene TRBV3-2) and TRBJ1-2; D ambiguous. CDR3 length: 14 residues. Trimming left V 3 bases short and J 1 base short, with 9 bases between. CDR1 LGHDT and CDR2 YNNKEL come from the germline V gene (reference sequence).

The chain carries TRBV7-6 and TRBJ2-7; D is undetermined. Trimming stripped 5 bases from V and 4 bases from J, with 12 bases between. Germline V lookup: CDR1 SGHVS, CDR2 FNYEAQ. The CDR3 runs 13 residues. The CDR3 is CASSPDGSYEQYF. The CDR3 coding sequence is TGTGCCAGCAGCCCCGACGGGTCGTACGAGCAGTACTTC.

The chain carries TRBV11-3 and TRBJ1-1; 7 bases line up with TRBD1. There are 14 residues in the CDR3. V lost 4 bases, J lost 0 bases, and 2 bases stayed unmatched. Germline loops: CDR1 SGHNT, CDR2 YENEEA. CDR3 amino acids: CASSSDRMNTEAFF. DNA of the CDR3: TGTGCCAGCAGCTCGGACAGGATGAACACTGAAGCTTTCTTT.

The chain carries TRBV3-1 (or the pseudogene TRBV3-2) and TRBJ2-4; possibly TRBD2 for D (5 bases). There are 15 residues in the CDR3. The germline gives CDR1 LGHDT, CDR2 YNNKEL (reference sequence). V was pared by 4 bases and J by 2 bases, with 12 bases between. The CDR3 protein is CASSPRPGSKNIQYF. The CDR3 DNA reads as TGTGCCAGCAGCCCCCGTCCGGGGTCCAAAAACATTCAGTACTTC.

As regards this clone: This same CDR3 is encoded by further DNA sequences in the sample. The chain couples TRBV7-9 to TRBJ1-1; tentative D call: TRBD1 (5 bases). CDR1 and CDR2 from the germline V gene are SEHNR and FQNEAQ (reference sequence). The CDR3 length is 14 residues. The germline V and J ends were trimmed by 1 base and 3 bases, with 9 bases remaining between them. In nucleotides, the CDR3 is TGTGCCAGCAGCTTAGGCGGGGGGGACACTGAAGCTTTCTTT. This codes for CASSLGGGDTEAFF.

This chain joins TRBV5-5 and TRBJ1-2; 7 nucleotides agree with TRBD1. The trim removed 4 bases at V and 4 bases at J, leaving 10 bases unmatched. The CDR3 covers 15 residues. CDR1 SGHKS and CDR2 YYEKEE come from the germline V gene (reference sequence). The CDR3 DNA is TGTGCCAGCAGCATCCGGGACAGCGTGATCTATGGCTACACCTTC. Translated: CASSIRDSVIYGYTF. Full variable domain (remainder filled in from reference TRBV5-5 and TRBJ1-2): DAGVTQSPTHLIKTRGQQVTLRCSPISGHKSVSWYQQVLGQGPQFIFQYYEKEERGRGNFPDRFSARQFPNYSSELNVNALLLGDSALYLCASSIRDSVIYGYTFGSGTRLTVV.

The chain is built from TRBV28 and TRBJ1-2; D call uncertain. The CDR3 covers 12 residues. Per the germline V gene, CDR1 is MDHEN and CDR2 is SYDVKM. The V and J ends lost 1 base and 7 bases respectively, with 7 bases between them. CDR3 bases: TGTGCCAGCAGTTTATCGGGGTTTGGCTACACCTTC. It specifies CASSLSGFGYTF.